These 28 T cell receptor beta chains share one sample of origin, sequenced in a study of regulatory T cells in long-lasting Graves disease. The TCR beta library used iRepertoire HTBI primers with Arm-PCR amplification of CDR3. TCRdb reprocessed the multiplex PCR reads with MiXCR, giving one entry per CDR3 protein. The sample lists roughly 500,000 distinct CDR3 sequences, 20% to 25% occurring once. The sample's time point: persistent/refractory GD, antithyroid drugs over 5 years with positive TRAb. RNA from PBMCs was the source of the TCR library. Specimen: peripheral blood mononuclear cells (PBMCs), collected when the disease was refractory, from a patient treated with antithyroid drugs. The receptor source for this set is a female donor with Graves disease.

This clonotype was found a few times. The V gene is TRBV5-1, the J gene TRBJ1-1; unclear D gene. V dropped 2 bases and J dropped 1 base, with 12 bases sitting between them. The CDR3 spans 15 residues. Germline CDR1 SGHRS, CDR2 YFSETQ. The CDR3 DNA reads as TGCGCCAGCAGCTTCGGGGTCGGGCAGAACACTGAAGCTTTCTTT. This encodes CASSFGVGQNTEAFF.

This clonotype was detected a few times. V gene TRBV7-9 combines with J gene TRBJ1-4; D uncertain. The CDR3 runs 15 residues. Trimming shortened V by 5 bases and J by 8 bases, and 18 bases separated the two germline ends. Per the germline V gene, CDR1 is SEHNR and CDR2 is FQNEAQ (reference sequence). CDR3 DNA sequence: TGTGCCAGCAGCCCCCCGCCGGGCCACGGGGAAAAACTGTTTTTT. This translates into CASSPPPGHGEKLFF.

Remarks on this clonotype: This sequence may be a read error, since a much larger clone differs from it by one base. This rearrangement joins TRBV11-2 to TRBJ1-1; 12 positions agree with TRBD1. Germline CDR1 is SGHAT and CDR2 is FQNNGV. The CDR3 consists of 15 residues. V dropped 4 bases and J dropped 1; count of bases not matched to a gene: 1. CDR3 DNA sequence: TGTGCCAGCAGCTGGGGACAGGGGGCGAACACTGAAGCTTTCTTT. It yields the protein CASSWGQGANTEAFF.

In its sample, this clonotype was seen many times. V usage is TRBV15 and J usage is TRBJ1-6; 7 bases agree with TRBD1. Per germline, CDR1 LNHNV and CDR2 YYDKDF (reference sequence). V was pared by 3 bases and J by 7 bases, with 6 bases of the junction left unmatched. This CDR3 contains 15 residues. The CDR3 DNA reads TGTGCCACCAGCAGTGTGGGACAGTTCAATTCACCCCTCCACTTT. Residues: CATSSVGQFNSPLHF.

The chain has TRBV20-1 and TRBJ2-6; TRBD1 agrees at 9 bases. The CDR3 is 18 amino acids. V gave up 0 bases and J gave up 2 bases; unmatched junction bases: 8. CDR1 is DFQATT, CDR2 SNEGSKA, per germline (reference sequence). CDR3 sequence: CSARDPGQGHTGANVLTF. The CDR3 DNA is TGCAGTGCTAGAGACCCGGGACAGGGCCACACTGGGGCCAACGTCCTGACTTTC.

This clonotype was found many times. The chain is built from TRBV30 and TRBJ1-4; D is ambiguous. From germline, CDR1 is GTSNPN and CDR2 SVGIG (reference sequence). Trimming left V 2 bases short and J 5 bases short, with 3 bases between. The CDR3 contains 11 residues. CDR3 amino acids: CAWSTNEKLFF. CDR3 in DNA: TGTGCCTGGAGTACCAATGAAAAACTGTTTTTT.

As for this clonotype: A much more abundant neighbour one base away suggests this may be a read error. J is TRBJ2-7 and V is TRBV7-2; D might be TRBD1 (6 bases). Per germline, CDR1 SGHTA and CDR2 FQGNSA. The CDR3 contains 16 residues. V lost 5 bases to trimming and J lost 2 bases, with 19 bases between them. CDR3 nucleotide sequence: TGTGCCAGCAGCCTAAGCAAGGAGACAGGAGCCTACGAGCAGTACTTC. The encoded protein is CASSLSKETGAYEQYF.

This clonotype was seen a few times. The rearrangement links TRBV5-6 to TRBJ2-5; TRBD1 matches 8 bases. Losses at the gene ends were 0 bases for V and 5 bases for J; bases not matched to a gene: 9. The V gene's germline CDR1 is SGHDT and CDR2 YYEEEE. The CDR3 contains 16 residues. DNA of the CDR3: TGTGCCAGCAGCTTGGAAGTCTCCAGGGGGCGTGAGACCCAGTACTTC. Translation gives CASSLEVSRGRETQYF.

This chain connects TRBV6-2 or TRBV6-3 to TRBJ2-7; D gene ambiguous. Germline V gene lookup returns CDR1 MNHEY and CDR2 SVGEGT. The CDR3 sequence is 13 residues long. The ends were cut back, 5 bases at V and 5 bases at J, with 13 bases in the middle. The CDR3 protein is CASSPSARDEQYF. In DNA, the CDR3 is TGTGCCAGCAGTCCCAGCGCCCGGGACGAGCAGTACTTC.

V and J are TRBV27 and TRBJ2-7; D uncertain. CDR1 and CDR2 from the germline V gene are MNHEY and SMNVEV (reference sequence). The CDR3 extends over 13 amino acids. Trimming took 10 bases from V and 7 from J, leaving 20 bases between them. The CDR3 region has the DNA TGTGCCACCACCGACAAGGACCCTGGGGAGCAGTACTTC. It specifies CATTDKDPGEQYF.

The table lists this clonotype with many counts. J is TRBJ1-5 and V is TRBV28; possible D gene TRBD1, 5 bases. CDR3 length equals 18 residues. Germline CDR1 MDHEN, CDR2 SYDVKM. V was pared by 5 bases and J by 1 base, with 21 bases between. The CDR3 loop reads CASSETGTPDRSNQPQHF. The DNA of the CDR3 is TGTGCCAGCAGTGAAACCGGGACTCCGGATCGCAGCAATCAGCCCCAGCATTTT.

The chain recombines TRBV5-6 with TRBJ2-7; weak D call: TRBD2 (6 bases). Germline V CDR1 and CDR2: SGHDT, YYEEEE. V was trimmed by 4 bases and J by 2 bases, leaving 13 bases between them. CDR3 length equals 14 residues. The CDR3 nucleotides read TGTGCCAGCAGCCGGGGGTTCCCAACCTACGAGCAGTACTTC. This translates into CASSRGFPTYEQYF.

In its sample, this clonotype was seen many times. J is TRBJ2-5 and V is TRBV15; D not resolved. The ends were cut back, 0 bases at V and 0 bases at J, with 8 bases in the middle. The length of the CDR3 is 15 residues. Looked up from germline, CDR1 is LNHNV and CDR2 is YYDKDF (reference sequence). CDR3 sequence reads: CATSREGTNQETQYF. For the CDR3, the DNA is TGTGCCACCAGCAGAGAAGGCACGAACCAAGAGACCCAGTACTTC.

The V call is TRBV12-3 or TRBV12-4, the J call TRBJ2-7, with a weak D call TRBD2 (5 bases). V was trimmed by 5 bases and J by 10 bases, leaving 15 bases between them. The CDR3 totals 12 residues. The CDR3 DNA follows: TGTGCCAGCAGTCTCAACGGGGAAAAACAGTACTTC. Encoded protein: CASSLNGEKQYF.

Ten or more counts support this clonotype. The CDR3 spells CASSQYRGLGEKLFF. As DNA, the CDR3 is TGTGCCAGCAGTCAGTACAGGGGGCTGGGTGAAAAACTGTTTTTT. V and J are TRBV12-3 or TRBV12-4 and TRBJ1-4, with 9 bases matching TRBD1. The J segment lost 7 bases and the V segment lost 5 bases, leaving 8 bases of the junction unmatched. The CDR3 covers 15 residues.

As regards this clonotype: A much more abundant neighbour one base away suggests this may be a read error. As the CDR3 is not closed by the conserved phenylalanine or tryptophan, this likely results from a read error. V gene TRBV28 combines with J gene TRBJ2-5; TRBD2 might be the D (5 bases). The CDR3 has 12 amino acids. The germline CDR1 and CDR2 sequences are MDHEN and SYDVKM. Trimming left V 4 bases short and J 4 bases short, with 7 bases between. In DNA form, the CDR3 reads TGTGCCAGCAGTTCGGGGAGAGAGACCCAGTACTTA. Translation: CASSSGRETQYL.

Ten or more counts support this clonotype. The rearrangement joins TRBV28 to TRBJ2-7; 8 bases fit TRBD2. The CDR3 spans 18 residues. V shed 5 bases, J shed 7 bases, and the junction held 22 bases outside the gene matches. Germline V gene sequence: CDR1 MDHEN, CDR2 SYDVKM. The CDR3 DNA reads as TGTGCCAGCAGTCAAGACAGCCTAATTAGCGGGGACGGCGGAGAGCAGTACTTC. It specifies CASSQDSLISGDGGEQYF.

This clonotype was seen a few times. The chain couples TRBV7-9 to TRBJ2-2; 14 positions match TRBD2. Germline-derived CDR1 and CDR2 are SEHNR and FQNEAQ (reference sequence). V was pared by 3 bases and J by 7 bases, with 4 bases of the junction left unmatched. The CDR3 runs 16 residues. The CDR3 coding sequence is TGTGCCAGCAGCTTTCCGGGACTAGCGGGAGTCGGGGAGCTGTTTTTT. Protein product: CASSFPGLAGVGELFF.

As for this clonotype: This may be a read error: a much more frequent sequence differs by one nucleotide. In DNA, the CDR3 is TGTGCCGGCAGCTTGGTTGCAGGGGAATTT. Translation: CAGSLVAGEF. The chain couples TRBV5-5 to TRBJ1-4; D might be TRBD1 (6 bases). The germline V gene has CDR1 SGHKS and CDR2 YYEKEE (reference sequence). CDR3 length: 10 residues.

This clonotype has ten or more counts. This chain links TRBV12-3 or TRBV12-4 with TRBJ1-4, with no clear D. Between the trimmed V and J ends, which lost 5 bases and 8 bases, there was a span of 18 bases. There are 15 residues in the CDR3. This CDR3 reads CASSPLGALTEKLFF. In nucleotides, the CDR3 is TGTGCCAGCAGTCCTCTCGGTGCCCTTACCGAAAAACTGTTTTTT.

This clonotype has ten or more counts. The V call is TRBV13, the J call TRBJ1-6; D perhaps matches TRBD1 (5 bases). Per the germline V gene, CDR1 is PRHDT and CDR2 is FYEKMQ (reference sequence). Trimming pared 5 bases from V and 7 bases from J, leaving 15 bases between. The CDR3 has 15 residues. The CDR3 DNA reads TGTGCCAGCAGCCTCGGGGGAGGTCTCAATTCACCCCTCCACTTT. It is translated as CASSLGGGLNSPLHF. Full variable domain (missing parts from reference TRBV13 and TRBJ1-6): AAGVIQSPRHLIKEKRETATLKCYPIPRHDTVYWYQQGPGQDPQFLISFYEKMQSDKGSIPDRFSAQQFSDYHSELNMSSLELGDSALYFCASSLGGGLNSPLHFGNGTRLTVT.

Notes on this clonotype: Germline is not matched at one junction end, which may reflect a read error. This rearrangement joins TRBV6-4 to TRBJ1-1; D unclear. The CDR3 totals 13 residues. Germline V gene lookup returns CDR1 MRHNA and CDR2 SNTAGT. CDR3 sequence: CASSYSSSLGAFF. Written as DNA, the CDR3 is TGTGCCAGCAGTTACTCGAGCAGTCTGGGAGCTTTCTTT.

V usage is TRBV18 and J usage is TRBJ2-7, with D possibly TRBD1 on 6 matching bases. Trimming shortened V by 0 bases and J by 3 bases, and 12 bases separated the two germline ends. This CDR3 is built from 15 residues. Per germline, CDR1 KGHSH and CDR2 LQKENI. The CDR3 DNA sequence: TGTGCCAGCTCACCACCGGAGACAGGTAGCTACGAGCAGTACTTC. Residues: CASSPPETGSYEQYF.

This chain links TRBV13 with TRBJ1-4, with D hard to call. Trimming removed 3 bases at V and 4 bases at J, with 9 bases between. The CDR3 is 14 amino acids. Germline CDR1 PRHDT, CDR2 FYEKMQ (reference sequence). The CDR3 region has the DNA TGTGCCAGCAGCTTTCGGACGGATAATGAAAAACTGTTTTTT. Its protein product is CASSFRTDNEKLFF. Complete variable domain (other parts from reference TRBV13 and TRBJ1-4): AAGVIQSPRHLIKEKRETATLKCYPIPRHDTVYWYQQGPGQDPQFLISFYEKMQSDKGSIPDRFSAQQFSDYHSELNMSSLELGDSALYFCASSFRTDNEKLFFGSGTQLSVL.

In its sample, this clonotype was seen many times. The gene calls are TRBV7-9 and TRBJ2-7; TRBD2 might be the D (5 bases). This CDR3 contains 14 residues. Germline lookup yields CDR1 SEHNR and CDR2 FQNEAQ (reference sequence). V lost 1 base and J lost 0, with 7 bases in between. The CDR3 region is CASSLDGVSYEQYF. In nucleotides, the CDR3 is TGTGCCAGCAGCTTAGACGGGGTCTCCTACGAGCAGTACTTC.

This chain uses TRBV5-1 with TRBJ1-1; 8 bases match TRBD1. The CDR3 has 16 amino acids. V shed 4 bases and J 0 bases; nucleotides not matched to a gene: 8. CDR1 is SGHRS and CDR2 is YFSETQ in the germline V gene. CDR3 in amino acids: CASSRGGTGLNTEAFF. For the CDR3, the DNA is TGCGCCAGCAGCCGTGGTGGGACAGGATTGAACACTGAAGCTTTCTTT.

This rearrangement joins TRBV27 to TRBJ1-6, with D perhaps TRBD1 (6 bases). The CDR3 is 18 amino acids. Looked up from germline, CDR1 is MNHEY and CDR2 is SMNVEV (reference sequence). Trimming stripped 2 bases from V and 0 bases from J, with 14 bases between. CDR3 protein: CASSLEGHLGSYNSPLHF. CDR3 coding DNA: TGTGCCAGCAGTTTAGAGGGACACCTGGGCTCCTATAATTCACCCCTCCACTTT.

This clonotype was observed many times. The chain has TRBV28 and TRBJ1-1; TRBD1 agrees at 7 bases. Per germline, CDR1 MDHEN and CDR2 SYDVKM. V was pared by 7 bases and J by 2 bases, with 7 bases of the junction left unmatched. This CDR3 spans 14 amino acids. The CDR3 reads CASIIGTVNTEAFF. The CDR3 nucleotides read TGTGCCAGCATCATCGGGACAGTCAACACTGAAGCTTTCTTT.